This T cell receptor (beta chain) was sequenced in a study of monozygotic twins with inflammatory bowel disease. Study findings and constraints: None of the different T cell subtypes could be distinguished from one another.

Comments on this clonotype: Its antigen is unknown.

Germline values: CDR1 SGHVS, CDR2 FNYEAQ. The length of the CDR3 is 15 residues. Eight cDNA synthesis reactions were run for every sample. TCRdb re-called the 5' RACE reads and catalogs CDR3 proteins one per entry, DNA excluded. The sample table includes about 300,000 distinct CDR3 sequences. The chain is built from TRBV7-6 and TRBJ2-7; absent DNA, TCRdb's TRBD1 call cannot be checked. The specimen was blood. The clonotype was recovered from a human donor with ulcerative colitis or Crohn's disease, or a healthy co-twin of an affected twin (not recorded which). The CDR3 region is CASSPDRFRASEQYF.